This is a list of T cell receptor beta chains from one sample in a study of shared clonotypes between healthy human individuals. Profiling relied on immunoSEQ multiplex PCR, and the TCRdb table lists in-frame clones only, not all of them. The sample lists around 1.6 million clones; 95% to 99% were seen once. The sequencing sample was made of naive CD4+ T cells sorted from blood. These receptors were obtained from a man aged 25 to 40 in good health. CDR3s include the opening cysteine and the closing phenylalanine or tryptophan. The D gene is left open where the match is weak. Not all rows give a size; the values are once, few, many and, for expanded clones, a class.

TRBV28,TRBD2,15,TRBJ2-7,-,CASRTLAGGPGEQYF,TGTGCCAGCAGAACTCTAGCGGGAGGGCCCGGCGAGCAGTACTTC
TRBV5-1,-,15,TRBJ2-7,-,CASSLGGAPSYEQYF,TGCGCCAGCAGCTTGGGTGGAGCCCCTTCCTACGAGCAGTACTTC
TRBV5-4,TRBD2,16,TRBJ2-7,-,CASSLPTSALSYEQYF,TGTGCCAGCAGCTTGCCTACTAGCGCTTTATCCTACGAGCAGTACTTC
TRBV2,TRBD1,11,TRBJ1-1,-,CASSTGGTAFF,TGTGCCAGCAGTACAGGGGGCACAGCTTTCTTT
TRBV14,TRBD1,15,TRBJ1-1,-,CASSLRTGLNTEAFF,TGTGCCAGCAGCCTGAGGACAGGGCTGAACACTGAAGCTTTCTTT
TRBV7-9,-,14,TRBJ2-7,-,CASSLSSDTYEQYF,TGTGCCAGCAGCTTAAGTAGCGACACCTACGAGCAGTACTTC
TRBV6-5,-,15,TRBJ2-5,-,CASSYSPSPGVTQYF,TGTGCCAGCAGTTACTCCCCGAGTCCGGGGGTGACCCAGTACTTC
TRBV4-1,-,15,TRBJ2-7,-,CASSQDRQTYYEQYF,TGCGCCAGCAGCCAAGACCGACAGACCTACTACGAGCAGTACTTC
TRBV5-1,TRBD2,15,TRBJ2-7,once,CASSSGLAGVNEQYF,TGCGCCAGCAGCTCGGGACTAGCGGGAGTAAACGAGCAGTACTTC
TRBV5-6,-,16,TRBJ2-3,-,CASSLAILSIRSTQYF,TGTGCCAGCAGCTTGGCTATACTCTCGATCCGTAGTACGCAGTATTTT
TRBV7-9,-,15,TRBJ1-4,-,CASSLAGKINEKLFF,TGTGCCAGCAGCTTAGCAGGGAAGATTAATGAAAAACTGTTTTTT
TRBV29-1,-,15,TRBJ1-1,-,CSVEVGKGRNTEAFF,TGCAGCGTTGAAGTAGGAAAAGGCAGGAACACTGAAGCTTTCTTT
TRBV7-2,-,14,TRBJ2-1,-,CASSLWARTNEQFF,TGTGCCAGCAGCTTATGGGCGAGGACCAATGAGCAGTTCTTC
TRBV29-1,-,12,TRBJ2-7,-,CSVNTGRDEQYF,TGCAGCGTGAATACAGGCCGCGACGAGCAGTACTTC
TRBV7-2,-,16,TRBJ2-7,-,CASSLVGGISRYEQYF,TGTGCCAGCAGCTTAGTGGGCGGGATCTCCCGCTACGAGCAGTACTTC
TRBV6-4,-,14,TRBJ1-2,-,CASSDSWQLYGYTF,TGTGCCAGCAGTGACTCTTGGCAGCTCTATGGCTACACCTTC
TRBV5-1,-,15,TRBJ2-5,-,CASSLARSRGETQYF,TGCGCCAGCAGCTTGGCGCGAAGTCGCGGCGAGACCCAGTACTTC
TRBV5-1,TRBD2,16,TRBJ2-5,-,CASGSGLAGGSETQYF,TGCGCCAGCGGTTCCGGGCTAGCGGGAGGAAGTGAGACCCAGTACTTC
TRBV5-4,TRBD2,15,TRBJ2-3,-,CASSLTREITDTQYF,TGTGCCAGCAGCTTGACGCGGGAGATAACAGATACGCAGTATTTT
TRBV5-4,-,15,TRBJ2-2,-,CASSSQGGNTGELFF,TGTGCCAGCAGCTCACAGGGTGGGAACACCGGGGAGCTGTTTTTT
TRBV5-5,TRBD2,15,TRBJ2-7,-,CASSFDGGTIYEQYF,TGTGCCAGCAGCTTTGACGGGGGGACCATCTACGAGCAGTACTTC
TRBV27,-,12,TRBJ2-7,-,CASSTVPYEQYF,TGTGCCAGCAGTACCGTGCCCTACGAGCAGTACTTC
TRBV7-8,TRBD1,18,TRBJ1-2,-,CASSLAGGQGEANYGYTF,TGTGCCAGCAGCTTAGCGGGGGGACAGGGGGAAGCTAACTATGGCTACACCTTC
TRBV18,TRBD1,17,TRBJ1-4,-,CASSPLTTGSFGEKLFF,TGTGCCAGCTCACCACTAACGACAGGGTCTTTCGGAGAAAAACTGTTTTTT
TRBV9,TRBD2,16,TRBJ2-7,-,CASSVGPSTSGYEQYF,TGTGCCAGCAGCGTAGGACCTTCGACTAGCGGCTACGAGCAGTACTTC
TRBV10-3,TRBD2,16,TRBJ2-1,-,CAISESGGRASNEQFF,TGTGCCATCAGTGAGTCGGGCGGGAGGGCCTCTAATGAGCAGTTCTTC
TRBV2,-,12,TRBJ2-1,-,CASSGLYNEQFF,TGTGCCAGCAGCGGACTGTACAATGAGCAGTTCTTC